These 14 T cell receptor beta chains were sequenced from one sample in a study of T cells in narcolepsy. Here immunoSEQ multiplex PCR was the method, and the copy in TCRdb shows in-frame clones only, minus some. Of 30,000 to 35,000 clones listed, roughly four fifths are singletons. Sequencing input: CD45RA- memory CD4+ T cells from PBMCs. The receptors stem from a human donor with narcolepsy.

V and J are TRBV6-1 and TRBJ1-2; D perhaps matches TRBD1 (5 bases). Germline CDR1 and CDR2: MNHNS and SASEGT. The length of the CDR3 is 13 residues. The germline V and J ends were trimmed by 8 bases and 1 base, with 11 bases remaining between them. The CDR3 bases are TGTGCCAGCGGCAGGGTTGGTAACTATGGCTACACCTTC. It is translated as CASGRVGNYGYTF.

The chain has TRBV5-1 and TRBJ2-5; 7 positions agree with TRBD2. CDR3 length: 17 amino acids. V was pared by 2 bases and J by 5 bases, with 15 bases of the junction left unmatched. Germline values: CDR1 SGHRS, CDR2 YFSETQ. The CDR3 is CASSLEQGAGTLETQYF. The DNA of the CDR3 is TGCGCCAGCAGCTTAGAGCAGGGAGCGGGGACCCTCGAGACCCAGTACTTC.

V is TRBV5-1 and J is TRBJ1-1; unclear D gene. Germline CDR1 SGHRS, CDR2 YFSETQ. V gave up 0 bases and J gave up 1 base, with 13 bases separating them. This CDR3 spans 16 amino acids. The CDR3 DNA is TGCGCCAGCAGCTTGGGCCGAAGGGTGGGGAACACTGAAGCTTTCTTT. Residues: CASSLGRRVGNTEAFF.

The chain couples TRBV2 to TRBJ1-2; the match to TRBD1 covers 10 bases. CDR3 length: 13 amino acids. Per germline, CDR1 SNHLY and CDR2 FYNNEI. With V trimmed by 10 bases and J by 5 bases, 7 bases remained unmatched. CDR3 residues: CAIPGTGEYGYTF. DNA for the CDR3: TGTGCCATTCCCGGGACAGGGGAATATGGCTACACCTTC.

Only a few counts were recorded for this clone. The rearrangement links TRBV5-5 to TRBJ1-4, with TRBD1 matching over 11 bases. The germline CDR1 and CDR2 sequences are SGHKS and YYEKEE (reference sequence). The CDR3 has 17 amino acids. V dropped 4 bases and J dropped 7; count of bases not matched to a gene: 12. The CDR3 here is CASSLKTIGTGGEKLFF. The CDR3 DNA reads TGTGCCAGCAGCCTCAAGACGATTGGGACAGGGGGTGAAAAACTGTTTTTT.

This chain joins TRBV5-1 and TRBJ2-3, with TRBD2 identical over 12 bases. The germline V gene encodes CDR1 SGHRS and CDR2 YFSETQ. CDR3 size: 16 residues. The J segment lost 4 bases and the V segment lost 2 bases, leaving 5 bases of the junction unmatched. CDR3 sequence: CASSFSSGGAPDTQYF. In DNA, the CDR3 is TGCGCCAGCAGCTTCTCTAGCGGGGGGGCGCCAGATACGCAGTATTTT.

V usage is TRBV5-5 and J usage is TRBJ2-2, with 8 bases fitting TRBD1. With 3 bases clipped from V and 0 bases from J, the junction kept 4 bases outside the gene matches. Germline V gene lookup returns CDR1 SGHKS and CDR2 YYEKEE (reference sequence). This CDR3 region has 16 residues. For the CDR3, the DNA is TGTGCCAGCAGCTCCCGGACAGGGACGAACACCGGGGAGCTGTTTTTT. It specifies CASSSRTGTNTGELFF.

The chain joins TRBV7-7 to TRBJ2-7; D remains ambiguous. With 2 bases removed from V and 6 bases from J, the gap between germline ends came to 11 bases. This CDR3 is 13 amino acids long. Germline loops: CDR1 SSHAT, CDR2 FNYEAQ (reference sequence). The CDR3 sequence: CASSLNEGGEQYF. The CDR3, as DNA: TGTGCCAGCAGCTTAAACGAAGGTGGCGAGCAGTACTTC.

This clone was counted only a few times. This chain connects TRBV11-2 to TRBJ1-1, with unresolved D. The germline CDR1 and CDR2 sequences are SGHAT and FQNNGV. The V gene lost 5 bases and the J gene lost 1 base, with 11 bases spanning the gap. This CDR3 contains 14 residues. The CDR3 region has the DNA TGTGCCAGCAGCCAGGCGGCAGGGAACACTGAAGCTTTCTTT. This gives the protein CASSQAAGNTEAFF.

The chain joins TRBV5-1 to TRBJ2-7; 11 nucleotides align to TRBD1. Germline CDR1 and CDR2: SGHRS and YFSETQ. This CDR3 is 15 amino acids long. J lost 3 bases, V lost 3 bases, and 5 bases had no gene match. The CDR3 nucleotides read TGCGCCAGCAGCTCGGGGACAGGGGGAGTCTACGAGCAGTACTTC. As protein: CASSSGTGGVYEQYF. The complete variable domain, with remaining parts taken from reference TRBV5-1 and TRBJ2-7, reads KAGVTQTPRYLIKTRGQQVTLSCSPISGHRSVSWYQQTPGQGLQFLFEYFSETQRNKGNFPGRFSGRQFSNSRSEMNVSTLELGDSALYLCASSSGTGGVYEQYFGPGTRLTVT.

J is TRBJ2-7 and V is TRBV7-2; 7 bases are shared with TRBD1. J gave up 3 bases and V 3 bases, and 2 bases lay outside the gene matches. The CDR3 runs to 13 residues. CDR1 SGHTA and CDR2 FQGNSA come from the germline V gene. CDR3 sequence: CASSFDRDYEQYF. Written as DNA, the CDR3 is TGTGCCAGCAGCTTTGACAGGGACTACGAGCAGTACTTC.

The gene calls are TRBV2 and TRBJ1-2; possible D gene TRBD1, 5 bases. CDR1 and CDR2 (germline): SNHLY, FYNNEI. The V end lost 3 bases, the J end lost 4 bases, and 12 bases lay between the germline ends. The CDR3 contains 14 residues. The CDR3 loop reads CASSEGGRAYGYTF. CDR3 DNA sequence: TGTGCCAGCAGTGAGGGTGGCAGGGCCTATGGCTACACCTTC.

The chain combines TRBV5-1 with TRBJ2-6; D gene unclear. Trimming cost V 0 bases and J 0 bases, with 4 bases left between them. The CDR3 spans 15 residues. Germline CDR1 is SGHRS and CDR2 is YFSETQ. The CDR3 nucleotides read TGCGCCAGCAGCTTGGTGCTCTCTGGGGCCAACGTCCTGACTTTC. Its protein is CASSLVLSGANVLTF.

The CDR3 loop is CASSVVGSINTEAFF. The CDR3 DNA reads as TGTGCCAGCAGCGTAGTGGGCAGCATAAACACTGAAGCTTTCTTT. The V call is TRBV9, the J call TRBJ1-1; D gene ambiguous. Germline lookup yields CDR1 SGDLS and CDR2 YYNGEE. The CDR3 is 15 amino acids. V lost 0 bases and J 2 bases, leaving 11 bases between the germline ends. The full variable domain, rest sourced from reference TRBV9 and TRBJ1-1, is DSGVTQTPKHLITATGQRVTLRCSPRSGDLSVYWYQQSLDQGLQFLIQYYNGEERAKGNILERFSAQQFPDLHSELNLSSLELGDSALYFCASSVVGSINTEAFFGQGTRLTVV.